The 9 T cell receptor beta chains presented below share a single source sample, sequenced in a study of identical twins. TCRdb re-derived calls from the 5' RACE reads in MiXCR, one entry per CDR3 protein. The repertoire holds some 1,700,000 distinct CDR3 sequences, under 35% seen once, with more than 0.25% in the top ten. Input material: cord blood. The source of these receptors is a newborn girl in good health.

This clonotype was counted between two and nine times. The chain uses TRBV18 and TRBJ2-3; 12 bases agree with TRBD2. Germline assignment: CDR1 KGHSH and CDR2 LQKENI. This CDR3 spans 15 amino acids. V shed 8 bases and J 0 bases; nucleotides not matched to a gene: 3. Written as DNA, the CDR3 is TGTGCCAGCGTCGGACTAGCGGGGAGCACAGATACGCAGTATTTT. Residues: CASVGLAGSTDTQYF.

There are a few counts of this clonotype. J is TRBJ2-5 and V is TRBV2, with 10 bases matching TRBD2. Trimming cost V 11 bases and J 3 bases; bases outside gene matches: 3. Germline CDR1 and CDR2: SNHLY and FYNNEI. The CDR3 sequence is 12 residues long. CDR3 DNA sequence: TGTGCCGGAACTAGCGGGGAAGAGACCCAGTACTTC. Its protein is CAGTSGEETQYF.

The gene calls are TRBV19 and TRBJ1-1; 7 bases map to TRBD1. Germline-derived CDR1 and CDR2 are LNHDA and SQIVND (reference sequence). The V gene end was trimmed by 6 bases and the J gene end by 1 base; junction bases not matched to a gene: 11. The CDR3 length is 16 residues. CDR3 sequence: CASRPPTGSGNTEAFF. In DNA, the CDR3 is TGTGCCAGTAGGCCACCGACAGGGAGCGGGAACACTGAAGCTTTCTTT.

The genes are TRBV20-1 and TRBJ2-3; D perhaps matches TRBD1 (5 bases). This CDR3 comprises 14 residues. V lost 4 bases and J lost 4, with 15 bases in between. From germline, CDR1 is DFQATT and CDR2 SNEGSKA (reference sequence). The CDR3 protein is CSAIGQGGADTQYF. In DNA, the CDR3 is TGCAGTGCTATTGGGCAGGGTGGGGCAGATACGCAGTATTTT.

This clonotype has only one observation. The chain joins TRBV5-6 to TRBJ2-3; TRBD2 might be the D (5 bases). The CDR3 is 15 amino acids. Trimming pared 6 bases from V and 0 bases from J, leaving 14 bases between. Germline V gene sequence: CDR1 SGHDT, CDR2 YYEEEE. The CDR3 DNA reads as TGTGCCAGCACCCTTCTAGCCACTAGCACAGATACGCAGTATTTT. Its translation: CASTLLATSTDTQYF.

This clonotype was counted between two and nine times. The rearrangement uses TRBV6-5 and TRBJ2-1, with a tentative D call TRBD2 (5 bases). This CDR3 region has 16 residues. Germline lookup yields CDR1 MNHEY and CDR2 SVGAGI. The V end lost 0 bases, the J end lost 3 bases, and 12 bases lay between the germline ends. The CDR3 sequence: CASSYSGRADYNEQFF. CDR3 bases: TGTGCCAGCAGTTACTCTGGGCGGGCCGACTACAATGAGCAGTTCTTC.

This chain uses TRBV20-1 with TRBJ2-1; D gene ambiguous. The CDR3 is 11 residues long. The V end lost 3 bases, the J end lost 6 bases, and 6 bases lay between the germline ends. Germline V CDR1 and CDR2: DFQATT, SNEGSKA (reference sequence). CDR3 DNA: TGCAGTGCTAGCCGGCCCAATGAGCAGTTCTTC. As protein: CSASRPNEQFF.

This clonotype was counted a few times. The rearrangement joins TRBV6-6 to TRBJ2-2; maybe TRBD2 (5 bases). Germline CDR1 is MNHNY and CDR2 is SVGAGI (reference sequence). V was trimmed by 10 bases and J by 7 bases, leaving 16 bases between them. The CDR3 length is 13 residues. The DNA of the CDR3 is TGTGCCACCTCGAGGGTGGTCCTCGGGGAGCTGTTTTTT. This encodes CATSRVVLGELFF.

This sequence joins TRBV20-1 and TRBJ2-1, with 10 positions matching TRBD1. Germline assignment: CDR1 DFQATT and CDR2 SNEGSKA (reference sequence). V was clipped by 5 bases and J by 13 bases; unmatched bases: 11. This CDR3 contains 13 residues. The CDR3 loop reads CSAPDRGMQTQFF. CDR3 sequence (DNA): TGCAGTGCTCCGGACAGGGGGATGCAGACCCAGTTCTTC.